These 18 T cell receptor beta chains were sequenced from one sample in a study of blood T cell repertoires in COVID-19. The repertoire was sequenced with immunoSEQ multiplex PCR; TCRdb's copy has only in-frame clones and lacks some. The sample records 200,000 to 300,000 clones, 85% to 90% being singletons. The source material was peripheral blood. These receptors were obtained from a man at least 80 years old with acute or convalescent COVID-19.

This clone appeared a few times. The CDR3: CASSLGQGGDTQYF. CDR3 nucleotide sequence: TGTGCCAGCAGCCTGGGACAGGGGGGCGATACGCAGTATTTT. V gene TRBV28 combines with J gene TRBJ2-3, with 11 bases aligning to TRBD1. The V gene end was trimmed by 6 bases and the J gene end by 6 bases; junction bases not matched to a gene: 5. CDR3 length equals 14 residues. CDR1 and CDR2 from the germline V gene are MDHEN and SYDVKM.

The chain is built from TRBV28 and TRBJ2-7; D is possibly TRBD2 (5 bases). Deletions cut 7 bases from V and 4 bases from J, with 20 bases between. CDR3 length equals 15 residues. Germline V lookup: CDR1 MDHEN, CDR2 SYDVKM. This CDR3 is CASTIRDNPTYEQYF. CDR3 DNA: TGTGCCAGCACCATCCGGGATAATCCCACTTACGAGCAGTACTTC. Based on the CDR3 plus reference TRBV28 and TRBJ2-7, the full variable domain is DVKVTQSSRYLVKRTGEKVFLECVQDMDHENMFWYRQDPGLGLRLIYFSYDVKMKEKGDIPEGYSVSREKKERFSLILESASTNQTSMYLCASTIRDNPTYEQYFGPGTRLTVT.

The chain joins TRBV18 to TRBJ1-1; D unclear. Germline V gives CDR1 KGHSH, CDR2 LQKENI. The CDR3 covers 12 residues. V lost 0 bases and J lost 7, with 6 bases in between. DNA of the CDR3: TGTGCCAGCTCACCACCCGCGAATGAAGCTTTCTTT. Its protein is CASSPPANEAFF.

This clone was seen a handful of times. The chain employs TRBV7-2 and TRBJ2-7; TRBD2 might be the D (5 bases). CDR1 is SGHTA and CDR2 is FQGNSA in the germline V gene. The CDR3 has 13 amino acids. Deletions cut 0 bases from V and 7 bases from J, with 10 bases between. CDR3 amino acids: CASSLAGVREQYF. The DNA for the CDR3 is TGTGCCAGCAGCTTAGCCGGGGTACGGGAGCAGTACTTC. Full variable domain (remainder filled in from reference TRBV7-2 and TRBJ2-7): GAGVSQSPSNKVTEKGKDVELRCDPISGHTALYWYRQSLGQGLEFLIYFQGNSAPDKSGLPSDRFSAERTGGSVSTLTIQRTQQEDSAVYLCASSLAGVREQYFGPGTRLTVT.

This clone was observed a single time. The chain joins TRBV28 to TRBJ2-1; 7 nucleotides line up with TRBD1. V gave up 7 bases and J gave up 5 bases; unmatched junction bases: 5. Germline V gene sequence: CDR1 MDHEN, CDR2 SYDVKM. The length of the CDR3 is 13 residues. The CDR3, as DNA: TGTGCCAGCAACAGGGGACAGAACAATGAGCAGTTCTTC. It translates to CASNRGQNNEQFF.

The table lists this clone with a few counts. CDR3 DNA: TGTGCCAGCAGCTTACAGGCTTCTGGAAACACCATATATTTT. Its translation is CASSLQASGNTIYF. The chain links TRBV7-9 to TRBJ1-3; D is uncertain. The V and J ends lost 2 bases and 1 base respectively, with 6 bases between them. In germline, CDR1 is SEHNR, CDR2 FQNEAQ (reference sequence). The CDR3 runs 14 residues.

The rearrangement joins TRBV7-9 to TRBJ2-3, with a possible D match to TRBD2 (7 bases). CDR1 SEHNR and CDR2 FQNEAQ come from the germline V gene (reference sequence). Trimming shortened V by 0 bases and J by 3 bases, and 10 bases separated the two germline ends. The length of the CDR3 is 15 residues. The CDR3 DNA reads TGTGCCAGCAGCTTAGCGGGGGGGCAAACAGATACGCAGTATTTT. Protein product: CASSLAGGQTDTQYF.

J is TRBJ1-6 and V is TRBV12-2; the table assigns TRBD1, which was not confirmed against the DNA. TRBV12-2 is annotated as a pseudogene. The CDR3 is made up of 16 amino acids. The CDR3 sequence: CASRLAGTGARSPLHF. The CDR3 nucleotides are TGTGCAAGTCGCTTAGCCGGGACAGGGGCACGGTCACCCCTCCACTTT.

V gene TRBV6-1 combines with J gene TRBJ2-5; TRBD1 might be the D (5 bases). The length of the CDR3 is 13 residues. From germline, CDR1 is MNHNS and CDR2 SASEGT. The germline V and J ends were trimmed by 1 base and 7 bases, with 10 bases remaining between them. The CDR3 coding sequence is TGTGCCAGCAGTGAAGGACAGCCCGGGACCCAGTACTTC. This gives the protein CASSEGQPGTQYF.

Notes on this clone: The sample holds other DNA sequences that translate to the same CDR3. This sequence joins TRBV12-3 or TRBV12-4 and TRBJ1-4; 7 bases line up with TRBD1. The CDR3 consists of 12 residues. The trim removed 6 bases at V and 7 bases at J, leaving 2 bases unmatched. The CDR3 protein is CASRRQGEKLFF. CDR3 nucleotides: TGTGCCAGCAGACGACAGGGTGAAAAACTGTTTTTT.

With respect to this clone: This sample includes further DNA sequences coding for the same CDR3. The chain joins TRBV7-2 to TRBJ2-7; D is uncertain. This CDR3 is 14 amino acids long. From germline, CDR1 is SGHTA and CDR2 FQGNSA. With 0 bases removed from V and 3 bases from J, the gap between germline ends came to 9 bases. CDR3 DNA: TGTGCCAGCAGCTTAGCCCCGAGTAGCTACGAGCAGTACTTC. It is translated as CASSLAPSSYEQYF.

This sequence joins TRBV5-6 and TRBJ2-1; 7 nucleotides match TRBD2. CDR1 is SGHDT, CDR2 YYEEEE, per germline. V lost 1 base and J lost 0; bases outside the gene matches: 7. The CDR3 is 17 residues long. This CDR3 reads CASSLLQRGSSYNEQFF. The DNA for the CDR3 is TGTGCCAGCAGCTTGCTTCAGCGGGGCAGCTCCTACAATGAGCAGTTCTTC.

The chain has TRBV5-8 and TRBJ1-6, with D perhaps TRBD1 (6 bases). Germline CDR1 and CDR2: SGHTS and YDEGEE. Trimming removed 0 bases from V and 5 bases from J, with 9 bases in between. The CDR3 sequence is 15 residues long. CDR3: CASSLGTVNNSPLHF. Here the CDR3 DNA reads TGTGCCAGCAGCTTGGGGACAGTGAATAATTCACCCCTCCACTTT.

The genes are TRBV29-1 and TRBJ2-1; D perhaps matches TRBD1 (5 bases). Germline V lookup: CDR1 SQVTM, CDR2 ANQGSEA. The CDR3 contains 15 residues. Trimming stripped 4 bases from V and 8 bases from J, with 21 bases between. The DNA of the CDR3 is TGCAGCGTTGTCCCTCCAGTGGGCAGGGTCGATGAGCAGTTCTTC. This sequence encodes CSVVPPVGRVDEQFF.

The chain combines TRBV5-8 with TRBJ1-2; D is ambiguous. This CDR3 has 16 amino acids. V lost 5 bases, J lost 2 bases, and 19 bases lay in between. From germline, CDR1 is SGHTS and CDR2 YDEGEE. CDR3 DNA sequence: TGTGCCAGCAGTTTCCTGGAGGGATCTGCCAACTATGGCTACACCTTC. Amino acids: CASSFLEGSANYGYTF. Variable domain in full (rest from reference TRBV5-8 and TRBJ1-2): EAGVTQSPTHLIKTRGQQATLRCSPISGHTSVYWYQQALGLGLQFLLWYDEGEERNRGNFPPRFSGRQFPNYSSELNVNALELEDSALYLCASSFLEGSANYGYTFGSGTRLTVV.

The J gene is TRBJ2-7, the V gene TRBV11-2, with D hard to call. Germline loops: CDR1 SGHAT, CDR2 FQNNGV. This CDR3 has 14 amino acids. The V end lost 3 bases, the J end lost 5 bases, and 14 bases lay between the germline ends. CDR3 sequence: CASSFYRTTNEQYF. The CDR3 nucleotides read TGTGCCAGCAGCTTTTACCGAACTACCAACGAGCAGTACTTC.

This chain uses TRBV12-3 or TRBV12-4 with TRBJ1-2; 7 bases are shared with TRBD1. This CDR3 is 12 amino acids long. V dropped 3 bases and J dropped 12; count of bases not matched to a gene: 7. The CDR3 loop is CASSFRPGQDTF. CDR3 coding DNA: TGTGCCAGCAGTTTCAGGCCTGGACAGGACACCTTC.

Here the CDR3 DNA reads TGCGCCGTACGAAACAGGGATGGGGGTGAGCAGTTCTTC. Protein: CAVRNRDGGEQFF. The rearrangement joins TRBV5-1 to TRBJ2-1; TRBD1 might be the D (6 bases). The CDR3 consists of 13 residues. V was cut by 10 bases and J by 9 bases, with 20 bases left in between. Germline lookup yields CDR1 SGHRS and CDR2 YFSETQ.